This is a list of T cell receptor beta chains from one sample in a study of blood T cell repertoires in COVID-19. The assay was immunoSEQ multiplex PCR, and TCRdb's table has in-frame clones only and misses some. The table includes 250,000 to 400,000 clones, around 87% detected once. Sequenced sample: PBMCs or T cells enriched from blood (not recorded which). These receptors were taken from a woman in her twenties or thirties who had recovered from COVID-19. Both conserved end residues are part of each CDR3. The D gene is left open where the match is weak. Some rows have no size entry. The others give once, few or many, or a class for an expanded clone.

d_call	clone_size	v_call	j_call	cdr3_aa	cdr3_nt
TRBD1	-	TRBV5-1	TRBJ2-1	CASSLGTGGYYNEQFF	TGCGCCAGCAGCTTGGGGACAGGGGGCTACTACAATGAGCAGTTCTTC
TRBD2	-	TRBV20-1	TRBJ2-5	CSASLAGHWETQYF	TGCAGTGCTAGTCTAGCGGGGCACTGGGAGACCCAGTACTTC
-	-	TRBV9	TRBJ2-3	CASSVARDTQYF	TGTGCCAGCAGCGTAGCTCGGGATACGCAGTATTTT
-	-	TRBV3-1/TRBV3-2	TRBJ2-7	CASSTPAYEQYF	TGTGCCAGCAGCACACCCGCCTACGAGCAGTACTTC
TRBD1	-	TRBV4-2	TRBJ2-6	CASSLTQGAPISGANVLTF	TGTGCCAGCAGCCTCACACAGGGGGCCCCTATCTCTGGGGCCAACGTCCTGACTTTC
-	-	TRBV7-6	TRBJ1-2	CASSFRGGYTF	TGTGCCAGCAGCTTTCGAGGCGGCTACACCTTC
-	-	TRBV4-3	TRBJ1-1	CASSQGGVGTEAFF	TGCGCCAGCAGCCAAGGGGGGGTCGGCACTGAAGCTTTCTTT
-	-	TRBV2	TRBJ2-1	CASTRAAKGQFF	TGTGCCAGCACCAGGGCCGCAAAGGGGCAGTTCTTC
-	-	TRBV30	TRBJ1-1	CATSVRLNTEAFF	TGTGCCACCTCGGTGCGGCTGAACACTGAAGCTTTCTTT
TRBD1	-	TRBV25-1	TRBJ2-6	CASRAGDRDSGANVLTF	TGTGCCAGCAGGGCCGGGGACAGAGACTCTGGGGCCAACGTCCTGACTTTC
-	-	TRBV7-3	TRBJ1-1	CASSNGGATEAFF	TGTGCCAGCAGCAACGGGGGGGCCACTGAAGCTTTCTTT
-	-	TRBV28	TRBJ2-2	CASSFGADNTGELFF	TGTGCCAGCAGCTTTGGTGCAGATAACACCGGGGAGCTGTTTTTT
TRBD1	-	TRBV23-1	TRBJ1-2	CASSFLDRGLYGYTF	TGCGCCAGCAGTTTTCTGGACAGGGGGCTTTATGGCTACACCTTC
TRBD1	-	TRBV2	TRBJ1-2	CASSGRGQGDGYTF	TGTGCCAGCAGTGGTAGGGGACAGGGTGACGGCTACACCTTC
TRBD1	-	TRBV3-1/TRBV3-2	TRBJ1-6	CASRPGAGGADNSPLHF	TGTGCCAGCAGACCCGGTGCAGGGGGCGCGGATAATTCACCCCTCCACTTT
TRBD1	-	TRBV28	TRBJ1-2	CAIRQGASGYTF	TGTGCCATACGACAGGGGGCCTCGGGCTACACCTTC
-	-	TRBV6-5	TRBJ2-7	CASSYNSYEQYF	TGTGCCAGCAGTTATAACAGCTACGAGCAGTACTTC
TRBD2	-	TRBV15	TRBJ2-1	CATSRVIAGETEQFF	TGTGCCACCAGCAGAGTAATAGCGGGGGAGACTGAGCAGTTCTTC
TRBD1	-	TRBV2	TRBJ1-2	CASSGQGDGYTF	TGTGCCAGCAGTGGACAGGGCGATGGCTACACCTTC
TRBD2	-	TRBV4-2	TRBJ2-3	CASSQDLPSGGADTQYF	TGTGCCAGCAGCCAAGATCTGCCTAGCGGGGGTGCAGATACGCAGTATTTT
-	-	TRBV2	TRBJ2-2	CASSELGGNTGELFF	TGTGCCAGCAGTGAATTGGGGGGAAACACCGGGGAGCTGTTTTTT
TRBD2	-	TRBV10-3	TRBJ2-3	CAISDVGGSTDTQYF	TGTGCCATCAGTGACGTGGGGGGGAGCACAGATACGCAGTATTTT
-	-	TRBV4-2	TRBJ1-1	CASSPIDSVGVDAAFF	TGTGCCAGCAGCCCGATTGACAGCGTAGGGGTGGATGCAGCTTTCTTT
-	-	TRBV27	TRBJ2-3	CASSFSADTQYF	TGTGCCAGCAGTTTTTCAGCGGATACGCAGTATTTT
-	-	TRBV12-3/TRBV12-4	TRBJ2-7	CASSARSSYEQYF	TGTGCCAGCAGTGCCCGGAGCTCCTACGAGCAGTACTTC
-	once	TRBV3-1/TRBV3-2	TRBJ2-1	CASSRVSFNEQFF	TGTGCCAGCAGCCGAGTCTCCTTCAATGAGCAGTTCTTC
-	-	TRBV3-1/TRBV3-2	TRBJ2-7	CASSQDRTLREQYF	TGTGCCAGCAGCCAAGATAGGACTCTCAGAGAGCAGTACTTC
-	-	TRBV11-3	TRBJ2-7	CASSLGGTAREQYF	TGTGCCAGCAGCTTAGGCGGGACAGCTCGAGAGCAGTACTTC
-	-	TRBV5-1	TRBJ2-2	CASSLGLAGSGELFF	TGCGCCAGCAGCCTCGGGCTAGCTGGATCCGGGGAGCTGTTTTTT
TRBD2	-	TRBV27	TRBJ2-7	CASSSSTGLAGLSYEQYF	TGTGCCAGCAGTTCCTCCACTGGACTAGCGGGTTTGTCCTACGAGCAGTACTTC
-	-	TRBV19	TRBJ2-4	CASSIRPGGAKNIQYF	TGTGCCAGTAGTATAAGACCCGGGGGAGCCAAAAACATTCAGTACTTC
-	-	TRBV6-5	TRBJ1-6	CASTDGRSSPLHF	TGTGCCAGCACAGACGGGAGAAGTTCACCCCTCCACTTT
-	-	TRBV18	TRBJ2-7	CASSPSPGNYEQYF	TGTGCCAGCTCACCCTCCCCGGGGAACTACGAGCAGTACTTC
-	-	TRBV18	TRBJ2-5	CASSPSSHGETQYF	TGTGCCAGCTCACCTAGTAGCCATGGAGAGACCCAGTACTTC